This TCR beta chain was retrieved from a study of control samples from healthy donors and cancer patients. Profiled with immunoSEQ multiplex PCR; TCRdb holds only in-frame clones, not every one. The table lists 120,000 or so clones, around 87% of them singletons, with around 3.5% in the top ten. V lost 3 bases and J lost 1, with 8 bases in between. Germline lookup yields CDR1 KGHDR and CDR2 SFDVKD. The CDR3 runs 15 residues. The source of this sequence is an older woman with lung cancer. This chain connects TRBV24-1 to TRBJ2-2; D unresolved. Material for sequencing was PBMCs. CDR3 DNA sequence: TGTGCCACCAGTGATCCTCTAGAGAACACCGGGGAGCTGTTTTTT. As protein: CATSDPLENTGELFF.